This T cell receptor beta chain emerged from a study of blood T cell repertoires in COVID-19. Overall study context: Both acute and convalescent COVID-19 samples were obtained from the United States, Italy and Spain. Sample material is recorded as cDNA or gDNA derived from T cells, B-cell-depleted T cells, or PBMCs.

The ends were cut back, 1 base at V and 5 bases at J, with 9 bases in the middle. CDR3 length: 14 residues. Germline V gene lookup returns CDR1 LGHDT and CDR2 YNNKEL (reference sequence). In the authors' workflow: From reference gene primer amplification, estimates of nucleated cell counts were derived. The repertoire was sequenced with immunoSEQ multiplex PCR; TCRdb's copy has only in-frame clones and lacks some. The DNA gave D and trimming, while V, J and clone size come from that table. Among more than 200,000 clones listed, approximately 91% were seen once. The specimen was peripheral blood. This chain links TRBV3-1 (or the pseudogene TRBV3-2) with TRBJ1-5, with a tentative D call TRBD1 (5 bases). The source is a woman aged 55-70 years with acute or convalescent COVID-19. The CDR3: CASSQVPRDQPQHF. DNA for the CDR3: TGTGCCAGCAGCCAAGTCCCCAGGGATCAGCCCCAGCATTTT.